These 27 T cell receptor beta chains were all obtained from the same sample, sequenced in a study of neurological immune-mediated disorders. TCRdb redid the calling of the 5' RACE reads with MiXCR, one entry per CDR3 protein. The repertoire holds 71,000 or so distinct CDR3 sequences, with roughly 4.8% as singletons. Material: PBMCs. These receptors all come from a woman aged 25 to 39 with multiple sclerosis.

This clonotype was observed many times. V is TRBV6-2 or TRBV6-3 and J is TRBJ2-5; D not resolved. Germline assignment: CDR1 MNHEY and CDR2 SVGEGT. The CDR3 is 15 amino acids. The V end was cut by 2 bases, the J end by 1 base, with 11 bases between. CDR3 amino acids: CASSYLSGRQETQYF. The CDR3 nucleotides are TGTGCCAGCAGTTACCTTTCGGGCCGCCAAGAGACCCAGTACTTC.

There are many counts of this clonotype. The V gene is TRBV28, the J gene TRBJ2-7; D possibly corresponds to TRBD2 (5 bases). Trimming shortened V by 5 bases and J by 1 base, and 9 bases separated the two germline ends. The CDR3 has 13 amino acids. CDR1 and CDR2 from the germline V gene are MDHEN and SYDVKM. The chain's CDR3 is CASSPGSSYEQYF. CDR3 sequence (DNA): TGTGCCAGCAGTCCGGGATCTTCCTACGAGCAGTACTTC.

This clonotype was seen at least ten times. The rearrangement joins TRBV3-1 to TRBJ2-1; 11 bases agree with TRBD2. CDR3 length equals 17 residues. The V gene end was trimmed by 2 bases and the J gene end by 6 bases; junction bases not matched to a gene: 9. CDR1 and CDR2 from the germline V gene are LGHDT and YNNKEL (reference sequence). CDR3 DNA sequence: TGTGCCAGCAGCCAATTCGCGCTAGCGGGAGGCCCCAATGAGCAGTTCTTC. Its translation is CASSQFALAGGPNEQFF.

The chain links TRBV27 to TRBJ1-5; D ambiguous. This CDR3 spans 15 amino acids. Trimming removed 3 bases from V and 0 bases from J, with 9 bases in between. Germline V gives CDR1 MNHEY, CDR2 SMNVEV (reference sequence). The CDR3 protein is CASSFGRNSNQPQHF. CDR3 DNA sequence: TGTGCCAGCAGTTTTGGGAGAAATAGCAATCAGCCCCAGCATTTT.

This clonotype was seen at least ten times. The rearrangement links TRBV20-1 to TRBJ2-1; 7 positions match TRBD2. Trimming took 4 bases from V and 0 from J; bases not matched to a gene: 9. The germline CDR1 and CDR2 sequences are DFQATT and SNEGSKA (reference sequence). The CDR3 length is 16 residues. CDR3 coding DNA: TGCAGTGCTAACCTATTGGGGGGGAGCTCCTACAATGAGCAGTTCTTC. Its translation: CSANLLGGSSYNEQFF.

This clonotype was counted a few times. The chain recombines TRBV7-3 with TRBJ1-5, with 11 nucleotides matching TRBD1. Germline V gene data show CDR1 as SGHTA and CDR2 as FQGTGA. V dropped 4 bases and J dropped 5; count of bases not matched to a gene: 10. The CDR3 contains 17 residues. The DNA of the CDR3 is TGTGCCAGCAGCTCACTTAAGGGGGGACAGGGGGATCAGCCCCAGCATTTT. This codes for CASSSLKGGQGDQPQHF.

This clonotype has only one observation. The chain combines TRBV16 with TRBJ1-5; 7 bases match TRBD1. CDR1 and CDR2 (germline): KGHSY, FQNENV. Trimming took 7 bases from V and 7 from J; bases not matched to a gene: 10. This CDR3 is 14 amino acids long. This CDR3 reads CASTRGGAEQPQHF. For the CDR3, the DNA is TGTGCCAGCACCCGAGGGGGCGCCGAACAGCCCCAGCATTTT.

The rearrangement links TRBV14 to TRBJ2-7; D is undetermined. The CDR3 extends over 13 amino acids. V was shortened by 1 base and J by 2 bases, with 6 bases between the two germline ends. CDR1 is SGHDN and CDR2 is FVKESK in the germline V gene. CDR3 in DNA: TGTGCCAGCAGCCAAGGACATACCTACGAGCAGTACGTC. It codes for CASSQGHTYEQYV.

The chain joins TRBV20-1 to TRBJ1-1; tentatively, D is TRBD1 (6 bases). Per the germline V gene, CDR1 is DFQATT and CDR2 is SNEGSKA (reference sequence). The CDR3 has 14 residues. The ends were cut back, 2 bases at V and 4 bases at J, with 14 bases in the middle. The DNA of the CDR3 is TGCAGTGCTAGATGGGGGGCTGAGAGCACTGAAGCTTTCTTT. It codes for CSARWGAESTEAFF.

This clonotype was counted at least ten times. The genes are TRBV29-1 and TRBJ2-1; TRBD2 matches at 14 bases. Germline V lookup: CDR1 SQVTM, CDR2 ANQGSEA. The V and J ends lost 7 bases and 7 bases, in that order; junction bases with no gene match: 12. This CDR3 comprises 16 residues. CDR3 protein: CSARLAGGRGSNEQFF. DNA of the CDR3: TGCAGCGCCCGACTAGCGGGAGGGAGGGGATCGAATGAGCAGTTCTTC.

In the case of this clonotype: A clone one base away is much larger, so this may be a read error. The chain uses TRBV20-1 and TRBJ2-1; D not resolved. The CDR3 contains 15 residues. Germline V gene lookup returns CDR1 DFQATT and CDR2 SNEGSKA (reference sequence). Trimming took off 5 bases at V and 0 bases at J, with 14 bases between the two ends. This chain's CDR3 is CSARHGVSSYNEQFF. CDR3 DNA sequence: TGCAGTGCTCGCCACGGAGTTAGCTCCTACAATGAGCAGTTCTTC.

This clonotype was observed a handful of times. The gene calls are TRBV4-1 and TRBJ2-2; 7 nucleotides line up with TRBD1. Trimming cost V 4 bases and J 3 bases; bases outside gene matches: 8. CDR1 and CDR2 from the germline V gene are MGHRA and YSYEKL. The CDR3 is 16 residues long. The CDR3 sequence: CASSRNWGQHTGELFF. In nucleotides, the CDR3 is TGCGCCAGCAGCCGAAACTGGGGACAGCACACCGGGGAGCTGTTTTTT.

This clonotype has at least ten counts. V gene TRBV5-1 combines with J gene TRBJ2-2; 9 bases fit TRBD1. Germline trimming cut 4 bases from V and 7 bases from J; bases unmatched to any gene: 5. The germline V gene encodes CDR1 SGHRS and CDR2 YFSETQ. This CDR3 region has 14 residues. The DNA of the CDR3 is TGCGCCAGCAGCCCTACAGGGGGCGGCGGGGAGCTGTTTTTT. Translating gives CASSPTGGGGELFF. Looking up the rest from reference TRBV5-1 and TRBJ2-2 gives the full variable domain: KAGVTQTPRYLIKTRGQQVTLSCSPISGHRSVSWYQQTPGQGLQFLFEYFSETQRNKGNFPGRFSGRQFSNSRSEMNVSTLELGDSALYLCASSPTGGGGELFFGEGSRLTVL.

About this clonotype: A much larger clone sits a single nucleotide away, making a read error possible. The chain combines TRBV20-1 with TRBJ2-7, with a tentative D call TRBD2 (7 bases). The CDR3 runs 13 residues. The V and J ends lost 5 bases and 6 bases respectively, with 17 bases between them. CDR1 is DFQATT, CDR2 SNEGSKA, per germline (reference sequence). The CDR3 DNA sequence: TGCAGTGCTCAACGGGGGAGGGGGGGCGAGCAGTACTTC. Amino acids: CSAQRGRGGEQYF.

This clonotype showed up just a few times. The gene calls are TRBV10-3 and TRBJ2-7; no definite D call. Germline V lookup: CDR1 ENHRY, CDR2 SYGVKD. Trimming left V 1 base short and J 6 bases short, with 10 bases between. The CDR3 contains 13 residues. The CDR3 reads CAISEYGQAEQYF. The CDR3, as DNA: TGTGCCATCAGTGAGTACGGCCAGGCCGAGCAGTACTTC.

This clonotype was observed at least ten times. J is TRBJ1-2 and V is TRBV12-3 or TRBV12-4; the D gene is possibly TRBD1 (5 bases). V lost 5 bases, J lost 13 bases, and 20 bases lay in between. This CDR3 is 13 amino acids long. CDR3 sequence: CASSPRQYGFGTF. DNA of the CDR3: TGTGCCAGCAGTCCTCGACAGTACGGTTTCGGCACCTTC.

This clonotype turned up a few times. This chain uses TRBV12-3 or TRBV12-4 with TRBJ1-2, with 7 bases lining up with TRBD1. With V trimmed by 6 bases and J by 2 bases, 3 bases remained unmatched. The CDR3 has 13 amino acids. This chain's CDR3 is CASRKGGNYGYTF. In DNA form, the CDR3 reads TGTGCCAGCAGAAAAGGGGGCAACTATGGCTACACCTTC.

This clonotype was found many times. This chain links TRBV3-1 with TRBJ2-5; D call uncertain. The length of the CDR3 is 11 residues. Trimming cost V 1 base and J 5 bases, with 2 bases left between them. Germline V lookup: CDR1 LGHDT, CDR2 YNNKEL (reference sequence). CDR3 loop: CASSQAETQYF. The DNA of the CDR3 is TGTGCCAGCAGCCAAGCGGAGACCCAGTACTTC.

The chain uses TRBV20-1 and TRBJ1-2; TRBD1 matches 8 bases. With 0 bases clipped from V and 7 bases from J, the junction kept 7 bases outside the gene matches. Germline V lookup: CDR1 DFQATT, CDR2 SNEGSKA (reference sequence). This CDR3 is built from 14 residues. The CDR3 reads CSARDPKQGGGYTF. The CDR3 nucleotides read TGCAGTGCTAGAGATCCCAAACAGGGGGGTGGCTACACCTTC.

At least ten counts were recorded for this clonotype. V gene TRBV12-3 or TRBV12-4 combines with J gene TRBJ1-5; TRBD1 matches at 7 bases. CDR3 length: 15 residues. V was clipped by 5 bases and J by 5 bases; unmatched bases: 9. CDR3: CASSATGAPHQPQHF. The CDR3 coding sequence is TGTGCCAGCAGTGCAACAGGGGCCCCCCATCAGCCCCAGCATTTT.

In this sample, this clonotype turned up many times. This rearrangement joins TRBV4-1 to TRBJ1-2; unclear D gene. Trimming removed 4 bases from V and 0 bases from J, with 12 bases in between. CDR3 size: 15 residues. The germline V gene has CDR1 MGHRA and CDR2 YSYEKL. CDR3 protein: CASSRETEPNYGYTF. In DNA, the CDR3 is TGCGCCAGCAGCCGAGAGACCGAGCCTAACTATGGCTACACCTTC.

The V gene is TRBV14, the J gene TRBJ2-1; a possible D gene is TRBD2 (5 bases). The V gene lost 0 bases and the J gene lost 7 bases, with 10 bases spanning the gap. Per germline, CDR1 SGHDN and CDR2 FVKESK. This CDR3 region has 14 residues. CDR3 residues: CASSQEDYHNEQFF. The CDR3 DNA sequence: TGTGCCAGCAGCCAAGAAGACTACCATAATGAGCAGTTCTTC.

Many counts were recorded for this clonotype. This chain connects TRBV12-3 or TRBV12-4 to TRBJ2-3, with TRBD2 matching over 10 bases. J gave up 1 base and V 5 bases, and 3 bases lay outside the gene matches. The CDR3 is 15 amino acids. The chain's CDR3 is CASSKGLAGTDTQYF. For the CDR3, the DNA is TGTGCCAGCAGTAAAGGACTAGCGGGCACAGATACGCAGTATTTT.

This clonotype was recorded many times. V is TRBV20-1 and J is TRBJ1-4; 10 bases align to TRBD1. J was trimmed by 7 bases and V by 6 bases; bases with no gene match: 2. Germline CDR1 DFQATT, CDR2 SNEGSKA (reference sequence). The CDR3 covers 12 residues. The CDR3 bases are TGCAGTGCAAGGGACAGGGGTGAAAAACTGTTTTTT. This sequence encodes CSARDRGEKLFF.

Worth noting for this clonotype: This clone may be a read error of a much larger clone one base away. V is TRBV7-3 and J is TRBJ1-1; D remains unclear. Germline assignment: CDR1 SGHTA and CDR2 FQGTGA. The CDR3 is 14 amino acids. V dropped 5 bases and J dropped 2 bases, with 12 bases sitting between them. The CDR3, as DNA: TGTGCCAGCAGCCCTGCGCCTTCTAACACTGAAGCTTTCTTT. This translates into CASSPAPSNTEAFF.

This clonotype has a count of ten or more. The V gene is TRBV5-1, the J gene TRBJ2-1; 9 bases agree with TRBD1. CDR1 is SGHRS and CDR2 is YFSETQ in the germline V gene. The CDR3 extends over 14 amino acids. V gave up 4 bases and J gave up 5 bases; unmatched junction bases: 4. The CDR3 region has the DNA TGCGCCAGCAGCCTTCGGACAGGGGACAATGAGCAGTTCTTC. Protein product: CASSLRTGDNEQFF.

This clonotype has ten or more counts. The CDR3 coding sequence is TGCAGTGCTAGAGGGGGCATTGGGGATAATTCACCCCTCCACTTT. This encodes CSARGGIGDNSPLHF. This chain uses TRBV20-1 with TRBJ1-6, with a weak D call TRBD1 (5 bases). The CDR3 has 15 residues. Germline CDR1 reads DFQATT; CDR2 reads SNEGSKA (reference sequence). Trimming left V 1 base short and J 5 bases short, with 12 bases between.